Presented here are 10 T cell receptor beta chains from one specimen sequenced in a study of blood T cell repertoires in COVID-19. TCRdb's copy holds only in-frame clones and misses some; the assay was immunoSEQ multiplex PCR. The sample has around 69,000 clones, roughly 85% seen once. The sequenced sample consisted of peripheral blood. The source is a man between 50 and 59 years old with acute or convalescent COVID-19.

The V call is TRBV18, the J call TRBJ1-5; the D is unclear. CDR3 length: 14 amino acids. The V and J ends lost 5 bases and 7 bases respectively, with 15 bases between them. Germline CDR1 reads KGHSH; CDR2 reads LQKENI. CDR3 nucleotides: TGTGCCAGCTCATTCGGGATCACTAACCAGCCCCAGCATTTT. Protein product: CASSFGITNQPQHF.

This clone occurred once. CDR3 region: CAWSGEVNEAFF. CDR3 DNA: TGTGCCTGGAGTGGCGAGGTTAATGAAGCTTTCTTT. The V gene is TRBV30, the J gene TRBJ1-1; unclear D gene. Germline-derived CDR1 and CDR2 are GTSNPN and SVGIG (reference sequence). CDR3 size: 12 residues. Trimming cost V 1 base and J 7 bases, with 10 bases left between them.

This clone appeared a single time. The rearrangement uses TRBV19 and TRBJ1-4; D unresolved. CDR1 LNHDA and CDR2 SQIVND come from the germline V gene (reference sequence). CDR3 length: 15 amino acids. Trimming stripped 4 bases from V and 8 bases from J, with 17 bases between. The CDR3 DNA reads TGTGCCAGTAGTACCCGGCAGGCCGCGGGAGAAAAACTGTTTTTT. Its protein product is CASSTRQAAGEKLFF.

The chain is built from TRBV9 and TRBJ1-2; D is unresolved. Trimming removed 8 bases from V and 5 bases from J, with 16 bases in between. The CDR3 runs 13 residues. The V gene's germline CDR1 is SGDLS and CDR2 YYNGEE. CDR3 region: CARREAVTYGYTF. In DNA, the CDR3 is TGTGCCAGGAGGGAGGCGGTAACTTATGGCTACACCTTC.

This clone was detected once. The chain uses TRBV12-3 or TRBV12-4 and TRBJ2-2; no reliable D call. V lost 6 bases and J 8 bases, leaving 10 bases between the germline ends. The CDR3 has 12 amino acids. CDR3 sequence (DNA): TGTGCCAGCAGACCTTCCGGGGGGGAGCTGTTTTTT. Translation gives CASRPSGGELFF.

This chain links TRBV24-1 with TRBJ1-2; D gene unclear. The CDR3 has 11 amino acids. Germline V gene lookup returns CDR1 KGHDR and CDR2 SFDVKD. The V end lost 2 bases, the J end lost 5 bases, and 2 bases lay between the germline ends. CDR3 residues: CATSDSYGYTF. The CDR3, as DNA: TGTGCCACCAGTGATTCTTATGGCTACACCTTC.

J is TRBJ2-5 and V is TRBV6-5, with a weak D call TRBD2 (6 bases). The CDR3 runs to 14 residues. The ends were cut back, 2 bases at V and 2 bases at J, with 9 bases in the middle. Germline V CDR1 and CDR2: MNHEY, SVGAGI. CDR3 DNA: TGTGCCAGCAGTTACGTGGGGGGTCAAGAGACCCAGTACTTC. Its protein is CASSYVGGQETQYF.

The chain combines TRBV7-8 with TRBJ2-7, with TRBD1 matching over 7 bases. Germline lookup yields CDR1 SGHVS and CDR2 FQNEAQ. The ends lost 4 bases at V and 3 bases at J; junction bases unmatched: 6. The CDR3 runs 14 residues. CDR3 bases: TGTGCCAGCAGCTACCCGGCAGGGGGCTACGAGCAGTACTTC. This sequence encodes CASSYPAGGYEQYF.

The V call is TRBV5-1, the J call TRBJ1-5; D unresolved. The V end lost 4 bases, the J end lost 5 bases, and 10 bases lay between the germline ends. The CDR3 covers 13 residues. Germline V lookup: CDR1 SGHRS, CDR2 YFSETQ. The CDR3 loop reads CASSPESDQPQHF. The CDR3, as DNA: TGCGCCAGCAGCCCGGAGTCTGATCAGCCCCAGCATTTT.

V gene TRBV15 combines with J gene TRBJ1-6; 10 bases fit TRBD1. V dropped 3 bases and J dropped 7; count of bases not matched to a gene: 3. Germline values: CDR1 LNHNV, CDR2 YYDKDF (reference sequence). This CDR3 contains 15 residues. The CDR3 here is CATSSRQGANSPLHF. CDR3 DNA sequence: TGTGCCACCAGCAGTAGACAGGGGGCAAATTCACCCCTCCACTTT. The whole variable domain, remainder taken from reference TRBV15 and TRBJ1-6, is DAMVIQNPRYQVTQFGKPVTLSCSQTLNHNVMYWYQQKSSQAPKLLFHYYDKDFNNEADTPDNFQSRRPNTSFCFLDIRSPGLGDTAMYLCATSSRQGANSPLHFGNGTRLTVT.